One T cell receptor (beta chain) is described in this entry. What it binds is unknown. Germline assignment: CDR1 SGHRS and CDR2 YFSETQ. The CDR3 has 16 amino acids. Trimming took off 0 bases at V and 2 bases at J, with 11 bases between the two ends. This sample stems from a study of OX40 agonist ivuxolimab in advanced cancers. General study results and limits: Dosing at 0.1 to 3.0 mg/kg was accompanied by clonal expansion of CD4+ and CD8+ blood T cells by week 6.

Libraries were prepared by immunoSEQ multiplex PCR; TCRdb keeps only in-frame clonotypes and omits some of them. Of approximately 100,000 clones listed, approximately 90% are singletons. The chain links TRBV5-1 to TRBJ2-2; D may be TRBD1 (6 bases). The material was CD4+ or CD8+ T cells sorted from blood, obtained in a trial of the OX40 agonist ivuxolimab. The sequence was collected from an adult with an advanced solid tumor such as melanoma, head and neck, liver or kidney cancer. The DNA for the CDR3 is TGCGCCAGCAGCTTGGGACAGGTCCGAAACACCGGGGAGCTGTTTTTT. Residues: CASSLGQVRNTGELFF. Full variable domain (rest looked up from reference TRBV5-1 and TRBJ2-2): KAGVTQTPRYLIKTRGQQVTLSCSPISGHRSVSWYQQTPGQGLQFLFEYFSETQRNKGNFPGRFSGRQFSNSRSEMNVSTLELGDSALYLCASSLGQVRNTGELFFGEGSRLTVL.